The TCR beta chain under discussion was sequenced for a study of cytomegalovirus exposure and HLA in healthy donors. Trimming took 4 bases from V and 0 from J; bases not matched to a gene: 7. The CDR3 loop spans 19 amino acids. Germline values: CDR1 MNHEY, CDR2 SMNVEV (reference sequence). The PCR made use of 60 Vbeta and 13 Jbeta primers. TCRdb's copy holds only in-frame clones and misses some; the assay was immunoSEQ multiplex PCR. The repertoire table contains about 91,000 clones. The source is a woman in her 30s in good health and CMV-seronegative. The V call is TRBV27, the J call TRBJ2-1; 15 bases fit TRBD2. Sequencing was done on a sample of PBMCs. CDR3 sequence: CASSSRTSGRAGSYNEQFF. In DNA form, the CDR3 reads TGTGCCAGCAGTTCTAGGACTAGCGGGAGGGCCGGCTCCTACAATGAGCAGTTCTTC.